Described below is a single TCR beta chain sequence and its context. PCR amplification relied on 60 Vbeta primers (plus 13 Jbeta primers). Using immunoSEQ multiplex PCR, the repertoire was profiled, and TCRdb retains in-frame clones only, with some absent. The profile shows around 150,000 clones, roughly four fifths of them singletons. This CDR3 has 14 residues. CDR1 is LNHDA and CDR2 is SQIVND in the germline V gene (reference sequence). V was pared by 5 bases and J by 5 bases, with 13 bases between. This sample stems from a study of cytomegalovirus exposure and HLA in healthy donors. This receptor was taken from a male donor in good health and CMV-seropositive. The sequenced sample consisted of PBMCs. The chain has TRBV19 and TRBJ2-1, with D possibly TRBD2 on 5 matching bases. The CDR3 DNA reads as TGTGCCAGTAGTTCGCGACCGAGGGACAATGAGCAGTTCTTC. It encodes CASSSRPRDNEQFF.